This entry is about one TCR beta chain. Germline lookup yields CDR1 SGHTA and CDR2 FQGNSA. V was shortened by 4 bases and J by 5 bases, with 12 bases between the two germline ends. This CDR3 region has 13 residues. The protocol was immunoSEQ multiplex PCR, while the TCRdb copy is restricted to in-frame clones and leaves out a portion. This table has under 100,000 clones, over 60% appearing once. These data originate in a study of blood T cell repertoires in COVID-19. As for the study in general: T cells, B-cell-depleted T cells, or PBMCs supplied cDNA or gDNA.

The TCR comes from a woman older than 75 with active or convalescent COVID-19. The chain recombines TRBV7-2 with TRBJ2-7; D is ambiguous. What was sequenced was peripheral blood. DNA of the CDR3: TGTGCCAGCAGCTCACCCCTAGAGAACGAGCAGTACTTC. Its protein is CASSSPLENEQYF.